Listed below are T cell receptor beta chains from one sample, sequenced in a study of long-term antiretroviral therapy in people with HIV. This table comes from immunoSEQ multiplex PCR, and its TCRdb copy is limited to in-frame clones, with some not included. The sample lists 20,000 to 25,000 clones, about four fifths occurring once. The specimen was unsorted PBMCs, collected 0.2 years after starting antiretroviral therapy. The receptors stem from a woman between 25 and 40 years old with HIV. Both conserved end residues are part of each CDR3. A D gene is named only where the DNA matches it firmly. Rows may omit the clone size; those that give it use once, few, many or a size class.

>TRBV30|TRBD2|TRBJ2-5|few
CAWSDGLAGEETQYF
TGTGCCTGGAGTGATGGACTAGCGGGGGAGGAGACCCAGTACTTC
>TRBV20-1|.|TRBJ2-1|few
CSALYLSEQFF
TGCAGTGCTCTGTACCTAAGTGAGCAGTTCTTC
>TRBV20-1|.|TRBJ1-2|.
CSKQGDYGYTF
TGCAGTAAACAGGGCGACTATGGCTACACCTTC
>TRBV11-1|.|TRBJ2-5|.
CASSVSRERETQYF
TGTGCCAGCAGCGTTTCCAGGGAACGAGAGACCCAGTACTTC
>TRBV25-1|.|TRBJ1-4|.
CASSDNEKLFF
TGTGCCAGCAGCGATAATGAAAAACTGTTTTTT
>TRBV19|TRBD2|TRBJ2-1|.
CASSPSGGVLGNEQFF
TGTGCCAGTAGTCCTAGCGGGGGGGTTCTCGGCAATGAGCAGTTCTTC
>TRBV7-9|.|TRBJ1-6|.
CASSQLAPSSYNSPLHF
TGTGCCAGCAGCCAACTAGCCCCGAGCTCCTATAATTCACCCCTCCACTTT
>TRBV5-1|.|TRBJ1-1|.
CASSLVGGGRGGEAFF
TGCGCCAGCAGCTTGGTGGGGGGAGGGCGAGGAGGAGAAGCTTTCTTT
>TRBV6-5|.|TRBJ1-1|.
CASRGYRDPEAFF
TGTGCCAGCAGGGGCTACAGGGATCCTGAAGCTTTCTTT
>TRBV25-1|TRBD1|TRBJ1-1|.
CASSGRGDTEAFF
TGTGCCAGCAGTGGCAGGGGGGACACTGAAGCTTTCTTT
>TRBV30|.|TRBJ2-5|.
CAWSHQGTQYF
TGTGCCTGGAGTCACCAGGGGACCCAGTACTTC
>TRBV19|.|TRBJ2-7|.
CATRQPESYEQYF
TGTGCCACTCGACAGCCAGAATCCTACGAGCAGTACTTC
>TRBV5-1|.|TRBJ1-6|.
CASSELDLKSPLHF
TGCGCCAGCAGCGAACTGGACTTGAAATCACCCCTCCACTTT
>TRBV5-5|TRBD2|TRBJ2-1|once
CASSFQPVAGGRVSNEQFF
TGTGCCAGCAGCTTCCAGCCGGTAGCGGGGGGGCGGGTGAGCAATGAGCAGTTCTTC
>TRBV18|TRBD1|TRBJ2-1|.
CASSPVTGGGEQFF
TGTGCCAGCTCACCAGTGACAGGGGGCGGTGAGCAGTTCTTC
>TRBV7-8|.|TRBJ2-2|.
CASSLPSTRTAQNTGELFF
TGTGCCAGCAGCCTACCATCGACCCGGACGGCCCAGAACACCGGGGAGCTGTTTTTT
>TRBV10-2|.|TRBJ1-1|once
CASSRTVMNTEAFF
TGCGCCAGCAGTAGGACAGTCATGAACACTGAAGCTTTCTTT
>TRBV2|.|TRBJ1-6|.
CASSPVTYNSPLHF
TGTGCCAGTTCCCCGGTCACCTATAATTCACCCCTCCACTTT
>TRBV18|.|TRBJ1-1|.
CASSPSQGGITEAFF
TGTGCCAGCTCGCCGTCACAGGGAGGTATAACTGAAGCTTTCTTT
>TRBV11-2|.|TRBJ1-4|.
CASSPLSTILNEKLFF
TGTGCCAGCAGCCCCCTCTCGACAATCCTTAATGAAAAACTGTTTTTT
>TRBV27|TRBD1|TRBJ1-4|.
CASSSSTGVLFF
TGTGCCAGCAGTTCTAGCACAGGGGTATTGTTTTTT
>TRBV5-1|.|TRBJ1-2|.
CASSSGSSPGYTF
TGCGCCAGCAGCTCAGGTTCTTCGCCTGGCTACACCTTC
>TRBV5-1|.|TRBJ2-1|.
CASRSGDVYTYNEQFF
TGCGCCAGCAGGTCAGGGGACGTATACACCTACAATGAGCAGTTCTTC
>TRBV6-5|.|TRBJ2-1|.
CASRATYNEQFF
TGTGCCAGCAGGGCAACCTACAATGAGCAGTTCTTC
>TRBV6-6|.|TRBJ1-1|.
CALGETEAFF
TGTGCCCTAGGGGAGACTGAAGCTTTCTTT
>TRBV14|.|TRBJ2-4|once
CASSQEFGGGSSKNIQYF
TGTGCCAGCAGCCAAGAATTTGGAGGAGGCAGCAGCAAAAACATTCAGTACTTC
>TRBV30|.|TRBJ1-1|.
CAWNRKGNTEAFF
TGTGCCTGGAATCGAAAAGGGAACACTGAAGCTTTCTTT
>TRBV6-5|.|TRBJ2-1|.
CASSYFNEQFF
TGTGCCAGCAGTTATTTTAATGAGCAGTTCTTC
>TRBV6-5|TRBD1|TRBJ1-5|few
CASSTRTGAQPQHF
TGTGCCAGCAGTACGAGGACAGGGGCTCAGCCCCAGCATTTT
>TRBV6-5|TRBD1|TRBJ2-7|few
CASSSGGRNEQYF
TGTGCCAGCAGTTCAGGGGGACGCAACGAGCAGTACTTC
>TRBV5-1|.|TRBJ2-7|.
CASSPQGPYEQYF
TGCGCCAGCAGCCCACAGGGACCCTACGAGCAGTACTTC
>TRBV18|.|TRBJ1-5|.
CASSPFSGGDQPQHF
TGTGCCAGCTCACCCTTTAGCGGGGGCGATCAGCCCCAGCATTTT
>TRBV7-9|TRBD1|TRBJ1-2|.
CASRGTGFDYGYTF
TGTGCCAGCAGGGGGACAGGGTTCGACTATGGCTACACCTTC
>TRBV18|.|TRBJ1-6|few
CASSGWDPASSYNSPLHF
TGTGCCAGCTCAGGCTGGGATCCCGCGAGCTCCTATAATTCACCCCTCCACTTT
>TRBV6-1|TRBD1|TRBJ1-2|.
CASSAQTGGGYTF
TGTGCCAGCAGTGCCCAGACAGGGGGAGGCTACACCTTC
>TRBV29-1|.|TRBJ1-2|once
CSVLSRGRLEWGYTF
TGCAGCGTTCTGTCTAGGGGCAGGTTAGAGTGGGGCTACACCTTC
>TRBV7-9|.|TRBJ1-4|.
CASRRPGPAVEKLFF
TGTGCCAGCAGACGCCCAGGACCCGCCGTTGAAAAACTGTTTTTT
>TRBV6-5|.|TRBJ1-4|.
CASSYGNEKLFF
TGTGCCAGCAGTTACGGGAATGAAAAACTGTTTTTT
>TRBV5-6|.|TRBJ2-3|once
CASRYVGFWGGGEEDTQYF
TGTGCCAGCAGATATGTAGGATTCTGGGGAGGGGGCGAGGAAGATACGCAGTATTTT
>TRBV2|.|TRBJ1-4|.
CATLPGDNEKLFF
TGTGCCACCCTACCGGGAGATAATGAAAAACTGTTTTTT
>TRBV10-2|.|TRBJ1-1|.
CASSESSGWSNTEAFF
TGCGCCAGCAGTGAGTCATCAGGGTGGTCGAACACTGAAGCTTTCTTT
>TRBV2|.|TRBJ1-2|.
CASSEALKGGYGYTF
TGTGCCAGCAGTGAAGCGCTAAAGGGAGGTTATGGCTACACCTTC
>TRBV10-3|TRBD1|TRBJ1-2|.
CAISHGTGDGYTF
TGTGCCATCAGTCACGGGACAGGGGATGGCTACACCTTC
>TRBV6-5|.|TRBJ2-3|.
CASSAGARDTQYF
TGTGCCAGCAGCGCCGGGGCTCGAGATACGCAGTATTTT
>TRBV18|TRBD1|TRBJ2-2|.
CASSPAGGANTGELFF
TGTGCCAGCTCTCCAGCAGGGGGAGCGAACACCGGGGAGCTGTTTTTT
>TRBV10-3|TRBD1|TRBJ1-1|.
CAISETGTGPNTEAFF
TGTGCCATCAGTGAAACAGGGACAGGGCCGAACACTGAAGCTTTCTTT
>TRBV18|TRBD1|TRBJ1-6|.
CASSPPGQGIFDNSPLHF
TGTGCCAGCTCACCACCGGGACAGGGCATTTTCGATAATTCACCCCTCCACTTT
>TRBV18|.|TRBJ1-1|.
CASSPTWGNTEAFF
TGTGCCAGCTCACCAACCTGGGGGAACACTGAAGCTTTCTTT
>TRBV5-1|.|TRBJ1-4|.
CASSLLGSMGEKLFF
TGCGCCAGCAGCTTGCTAGGGTCTATGGGTGAAAAACTGTTTTTT
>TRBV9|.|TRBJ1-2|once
CASSKGFRDQDFYGYTF
TGTGCCAGCAGCAAGGGGTTCCGGGACCAAGACTTCTATGGCTACACCTTC
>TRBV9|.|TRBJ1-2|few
CASSAQTALGGYTF
TGTGCCAGCAGCGCCCAGACAGCCCTGGGAGGCTACACCTTC